The sequence of this T cell receptor (beta chain) was determined in a study of shared clonotypes between healthy human individuals. Findings and limits, study-wide: In general, naive subsets displayed greater estimated richness than memory subsets did. Some clonotypes were shared by all four sorted-subset donors, while others were not shared. The non-shared ones had lower generation probabilities than the shared ones.

As for this clone: The antigen remains undetermined.

At a deep level, the assay was run. The data were produced by immunoSEQ multiplex PCR, yet TCRdb's version contains in-frame clones alone and is incomplete. The repertoire includes roughly 2.2 million clones, more than 85% of them detected once, and about 0.41% sits in the top ten. With 4 bases clipped from V and 5 bases from J, the junction kept 7 bases outside the gene matches. Germline lookup yields CDR1 SGHNT and CDR2 YYREEE (reference sequence). This CDR3 has 15 residues. The source of this sequence is a man between 18 and 29 years old in good health. Some clones in this sample may be carry-over from other donors' samples. The gene calls are TRBV5-4 and TRBJ2-7, with TRBD1 matching over 12 bases. The sequencing sample was made of naive CD4+ T cells from PBMCs. This sample's subset: CD45RA+ positively selected. The CDR3 is CASSLGTGGSDEQYF. The DNA of the CDR3 is TGTGCCAGCAGCCTGGGGACAGGGGGCAGCGACGAGCAGTACTTC.